This TCR beta chain was sequenced for a study of blood T cells in healthy people across ages. As for this clonotype: Its target is unknown.

Together with a sample-barcoded 5' primer, a J-beta primer mix was included in a second PCR lasting roughly 6 to 12 cycles. Using its own MiXCR run on the 5' RACE reads, TCRdb lists one record per CDR3 protein. The table has about 280,000 distinct CDR3 sequences, roughly 29% seen once; the top ten hold around 29%. Extraction yielded at least 5.5 micrograms of total RNA per sample. Study observations and caveats: Total diversity from one million sequenced T cells was likely underestimated.

V dropped 4 bases and J dropped 4; count of bases not matched to a gene: 12. The CDR3 totals 16 residues. Germline V gene lookup returns CDR1 DFQATT and CDR2 SNEGSKA (reference sequence). Source material: blood. V gene TRBV20-1 combines with J gene TRBJ2-1; 8 bases are shared with TRBD2. The sequence came from a woman aged 70-85 years in good health. CDR3 sequence (DNA): TGCAGTGCTAAGCCCAAAGCGGGAGTAGGGTACAATGAGCAGTTCTTC. Translation: CSAKPKAGVGYNEQFF.